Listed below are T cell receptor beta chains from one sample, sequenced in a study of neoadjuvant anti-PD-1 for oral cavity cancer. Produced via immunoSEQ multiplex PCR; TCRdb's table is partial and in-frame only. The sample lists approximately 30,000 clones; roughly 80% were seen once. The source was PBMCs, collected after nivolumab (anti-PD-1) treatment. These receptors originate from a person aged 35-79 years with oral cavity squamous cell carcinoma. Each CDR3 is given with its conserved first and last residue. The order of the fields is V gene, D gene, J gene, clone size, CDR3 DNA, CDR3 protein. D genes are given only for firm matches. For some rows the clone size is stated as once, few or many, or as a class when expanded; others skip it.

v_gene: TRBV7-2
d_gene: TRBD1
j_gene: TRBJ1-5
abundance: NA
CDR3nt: TGTGCCAGCAGCTTAGGGGGACAGGGGAGCAATCAGCCCCAGCATTTT
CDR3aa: CASSLGGQGSNQPQHF

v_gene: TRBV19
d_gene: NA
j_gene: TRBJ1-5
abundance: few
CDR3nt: TGTGCCAGTAGGTCAGGACCGATCAATCAGCCCCAGCATTTT
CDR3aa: CASRSGPINQPQHF

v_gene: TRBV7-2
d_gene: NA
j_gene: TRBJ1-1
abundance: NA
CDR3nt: TGTGCCAGCAGCCGAGAACGGCCACAGTCGAACACTGAAGCTTTCTTT
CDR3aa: CASSRERPQSNTEAFF

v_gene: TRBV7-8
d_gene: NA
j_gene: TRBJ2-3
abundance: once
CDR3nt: TGTGCCAGCAGCCGCAGGGGGGGCACAGATACGCAGTATTTT
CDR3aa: CASSRRGGTDTQYF

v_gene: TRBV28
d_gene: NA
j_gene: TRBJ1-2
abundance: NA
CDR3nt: TGTGCCAGCAGTATCCCCCTCGGAAACTATGGCTACACCTTC
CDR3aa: CASSIPLGNYGYTF

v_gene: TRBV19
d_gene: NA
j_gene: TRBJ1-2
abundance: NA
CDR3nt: TGTGCCAGTAGTACCCTCGGCGGCGGCAACTATGGCTACACCTTC
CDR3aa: CASSTLGGGNYGYTF

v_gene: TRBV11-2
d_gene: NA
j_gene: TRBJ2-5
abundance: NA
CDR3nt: TGTGCCAGCAGCCCCTCGGGGTGGGGCCAGTACTTC
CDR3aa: CASSPSGWGQYF

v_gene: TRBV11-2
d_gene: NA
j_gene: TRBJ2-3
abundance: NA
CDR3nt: TGTGCCAGCAGCTTAGATATGGGTGATACGCAGTATTTT
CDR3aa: CASSLDMGDTQYF

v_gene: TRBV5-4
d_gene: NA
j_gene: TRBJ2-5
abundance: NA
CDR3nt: TGTGCCAGCAGCTTTTGGGGGATATCGGGCCAGACCCAGTACTTC
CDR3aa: CASSFWGISGQTQYF

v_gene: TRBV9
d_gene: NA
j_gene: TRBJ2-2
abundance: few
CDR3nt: TGTGCCAGCAGCGTAGCTGCCGGGGAGCTGTTTTTT
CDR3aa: CASSVAAGELFF

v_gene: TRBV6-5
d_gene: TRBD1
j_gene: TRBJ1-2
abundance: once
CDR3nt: TGTGCCAGCAGTCAAAGACAGGGAGCGGGCTACACCTTC
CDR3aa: CASSQRQGAGYTF

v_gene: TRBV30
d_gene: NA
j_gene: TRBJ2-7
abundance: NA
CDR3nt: TGTGCCTGGACGGGGGCATCCTACGAGCAGTACTTC
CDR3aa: CAWTGASYEQYF

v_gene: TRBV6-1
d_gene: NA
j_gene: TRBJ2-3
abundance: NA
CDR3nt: TGTGCCAGCAGTGTGCAAATTAGCACAGATACGCAGTATTTT
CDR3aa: CASSVQISTDTQYF

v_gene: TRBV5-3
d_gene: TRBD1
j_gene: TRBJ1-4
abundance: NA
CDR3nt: TGTGCCAGAAGCTGGACAACACCTACAGGGGGCGTCGGGAAAAAACTGTTTTTT
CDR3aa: CARSWTTPTGGVGKKLFF

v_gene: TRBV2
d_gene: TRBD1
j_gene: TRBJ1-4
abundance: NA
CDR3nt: TGTGCCAGCAGATACCAGGGGGAACTGTTTTTT
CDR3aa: CASRYQGELFF

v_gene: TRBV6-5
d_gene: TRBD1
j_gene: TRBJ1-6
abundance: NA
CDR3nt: TGTGCCAGCAGTTATAGGGACAGAAATTCACCCCTCCACTTT
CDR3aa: CASSYRDRNSPLHF

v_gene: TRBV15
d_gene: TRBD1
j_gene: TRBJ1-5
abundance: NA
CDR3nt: TGTGCCACCAGCCCTCCCAGACAGGGGAGCAATCAGCCCCAGCATTTT
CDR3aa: CATSPPRQGSNQPQHF

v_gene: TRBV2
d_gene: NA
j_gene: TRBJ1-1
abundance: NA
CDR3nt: TGTGCCAGCGCCCTACAGGTGAACACTGAAGCTTTCTTT
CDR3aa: CASALQVNTEAFF

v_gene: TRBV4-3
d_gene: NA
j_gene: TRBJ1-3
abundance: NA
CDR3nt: TGCGCCAGCAGCCAAGTTACAGGGTATGGAAACACCATATATTTT
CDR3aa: CASSQVTGYGNTIYF

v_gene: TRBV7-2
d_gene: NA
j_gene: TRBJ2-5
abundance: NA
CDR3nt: TGTGCCAGCAGCCTCCCCCTCGGAGCTGAGACCCAGTACTTC
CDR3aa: CASSLPLGAETQYF

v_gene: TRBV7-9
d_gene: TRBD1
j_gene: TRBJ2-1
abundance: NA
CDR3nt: TGTGCCAGCAGCTTAGGGGGACAGGGTTTTCTCTTTTACAATGAGCAGTTCTTC
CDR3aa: CASSLGGQGFLFYNEQFF

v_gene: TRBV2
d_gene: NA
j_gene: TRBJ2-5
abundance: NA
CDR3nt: TGTGCCAGCCACGTCTCGCTAGCAAGGGAGACCCAGTACTTC
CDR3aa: CASHVSLARETQYF

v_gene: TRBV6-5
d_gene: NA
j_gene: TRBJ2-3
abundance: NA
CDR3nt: TGTGCCAGCAGTCTAGGGACATACACAGATACGCAGTATTTT
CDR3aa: CASSLGTYTDTQYF

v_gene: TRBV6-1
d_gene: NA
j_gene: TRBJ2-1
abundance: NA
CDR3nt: TGTGCCAGCAGTTATAGCTCCTACAATGAGCAGTTCTTC
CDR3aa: CASSYSSYNEQFF

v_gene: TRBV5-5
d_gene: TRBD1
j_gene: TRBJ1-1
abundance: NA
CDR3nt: TGTGCCAGCAGCTCTGGGACAGGGACAAATACTGAAGCTTTCTTT
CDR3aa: CASSSGTGTNTEAFF

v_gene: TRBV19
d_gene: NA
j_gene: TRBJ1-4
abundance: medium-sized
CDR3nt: TGTGCCAGTAGTAGCCTTAATGAAAAACTGTTTTTT
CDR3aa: CASSSLNEKLFF

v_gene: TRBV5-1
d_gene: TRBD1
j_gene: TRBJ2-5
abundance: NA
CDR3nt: TGCGCCAGCAGCCCTTTTCCGGGACAGGGGACGGAGACCCAGTACTTC
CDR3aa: CASSPFPGQGTETQYF

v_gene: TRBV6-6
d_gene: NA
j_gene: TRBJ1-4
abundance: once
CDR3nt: TGTGCCAGCAGTTACTCAGGGGGAAGAAATGAAAAACTGTTTTTT
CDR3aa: CASSYSGGRNEKLFF

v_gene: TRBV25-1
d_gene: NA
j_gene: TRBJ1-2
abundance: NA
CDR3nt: TGTGCCAGCAGTGAGGACAGCATCTATGGCTACACCTTC
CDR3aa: CASSEDSIYGYTF

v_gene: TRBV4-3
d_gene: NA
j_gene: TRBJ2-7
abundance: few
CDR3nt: TGCGCCAGCAGCCAAGGAAGGGGCGAGCAGTACTTC
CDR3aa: CASSQGRGEQYF

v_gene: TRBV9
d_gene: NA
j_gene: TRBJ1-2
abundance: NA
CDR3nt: TGTGCCAGCAGCGTAGTTGTCAGTTTACCCAGCACTGATGGCTACACCTTC
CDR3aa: CASSVVVSLPSTDGYTF

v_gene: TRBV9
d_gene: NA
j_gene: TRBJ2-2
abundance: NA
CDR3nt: TGTGCCAGCAGCGTCGGTTCGGGGGGCTTGAACACCGGGGAGCTGTTTTTT
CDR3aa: CASSVGSGGLNTGELFF

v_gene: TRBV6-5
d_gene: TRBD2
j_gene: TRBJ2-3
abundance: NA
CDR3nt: TGTGCCAGCAGTTCCCTCGGGGGGGCCGCAGATACGCAGTATTTT
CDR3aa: CASSSLGGAADTQYF

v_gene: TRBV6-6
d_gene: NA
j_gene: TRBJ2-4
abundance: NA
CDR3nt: TGTGCCAGCAGCCTGACAAGCTTAGCCAAAAACATTCAGTACTTC
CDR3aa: CASSLTSLAKNIQYF

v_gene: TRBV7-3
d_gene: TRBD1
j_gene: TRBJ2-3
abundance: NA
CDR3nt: TGTGCCAGCAGCTTAGATCAGGGGGCGATCACAGATACGCAGTATTTT
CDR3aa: CASSLDQGAITDTQYF

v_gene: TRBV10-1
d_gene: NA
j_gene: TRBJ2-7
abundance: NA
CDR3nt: TGCGCCAGCAGTGAGTCGATGTACGAGCAGTACTTC
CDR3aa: CASSESMYEQYF

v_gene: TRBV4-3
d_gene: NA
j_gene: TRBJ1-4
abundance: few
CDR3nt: TGCGCCAGCAGCCAAGGGCTACTTCGAGCTGAAAAACTGTTTTTT
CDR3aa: CASSQGLLRAEKLFF

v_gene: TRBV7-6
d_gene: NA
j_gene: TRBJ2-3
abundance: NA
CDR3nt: TGTGCCAGCAGCTTAAGCTCCCCCATTCCCACAGATACGCAGTATTTT
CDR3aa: CASSLSSPIPTDTQYF

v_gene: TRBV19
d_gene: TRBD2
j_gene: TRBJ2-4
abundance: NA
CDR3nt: TGTGCCAGTAGTTTTACGGTCAGCGGGGGGTTCGAGGGCAAAAACATTCAGTACTTC
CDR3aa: CASSFTVSGGFEGKNIQYF

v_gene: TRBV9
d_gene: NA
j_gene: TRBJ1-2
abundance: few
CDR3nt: TGTGCCAGCAGCCCGGATGAGGTTTTTGGCTACACCTTC
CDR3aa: CASSPDEVFGYTF

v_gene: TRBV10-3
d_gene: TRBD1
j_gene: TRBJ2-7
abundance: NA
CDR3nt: TGTGCCACCCGAGGGGGACAGGGGGCCTACGAGCAGTACTTC
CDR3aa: CATRGGQGAYEQYF

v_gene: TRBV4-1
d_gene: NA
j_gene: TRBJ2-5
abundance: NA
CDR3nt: TGCGCCAGCAGCCAAGATCCAGGGGCGGCTCGCGAGACCCAGTACTTC
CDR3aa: CASSQDPGAARETQYF

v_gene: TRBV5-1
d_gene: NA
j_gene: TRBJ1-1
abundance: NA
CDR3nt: TGCGCCAGCAGCCCGAATGGGGAATGGGGCACTGAAGCTTTCTTT
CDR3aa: CASSPNGEWGTEAFF

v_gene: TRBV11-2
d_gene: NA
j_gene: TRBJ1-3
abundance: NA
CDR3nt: TGTGCCAGCAGCTTAGAGCTACGGTACTCTGGAAACACCATATATTTT
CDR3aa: CASSLELRYSGNTIYF

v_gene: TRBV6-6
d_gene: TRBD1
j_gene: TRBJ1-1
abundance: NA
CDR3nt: TGTGCCAGCAGGCGGACAGGGGTTACGTTCACTGAAGCTTTCTTT
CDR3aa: CASRRTGVTFTEAFF

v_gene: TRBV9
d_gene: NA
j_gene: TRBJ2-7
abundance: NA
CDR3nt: TGTGCCAGCAGCGTAGCGGGGGGCCCAGCCTACGAGCAGTACTTC
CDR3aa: CASSVAGGPAYEQYF

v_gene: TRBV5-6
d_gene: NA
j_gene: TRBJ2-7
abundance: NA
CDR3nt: TGTGCCAGCAGCGTTCGCATCGAGCAGTACTTC
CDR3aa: CASSVRIEQYF

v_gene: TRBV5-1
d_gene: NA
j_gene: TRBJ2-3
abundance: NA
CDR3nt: TGCGCCAGCAGCCTGATCCTCGGGGGGCGCACAGATACGCAGTATTTT
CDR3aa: CASSLILGGRTDTQYF

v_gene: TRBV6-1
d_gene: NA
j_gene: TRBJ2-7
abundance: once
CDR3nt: TGTGCCATAACAGCATTGGGCTCCTACGAGCAGTACTTC
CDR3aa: CAITALGSYEQYF

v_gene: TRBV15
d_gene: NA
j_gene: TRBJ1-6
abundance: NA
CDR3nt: TGTGCCACCAGCAGAGATCTGCGGGGTAGGAGCTCCTATAATTCACCCCTCCACTTT
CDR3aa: CATSRDLRGRSSYNSPLHF

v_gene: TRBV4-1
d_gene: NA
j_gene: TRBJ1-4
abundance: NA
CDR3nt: TGCGCCAGCAGCTATGAGATCGGGGTAAATGAAAAACTGTTTTTT
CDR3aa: CASSYEIGVNEKLFF

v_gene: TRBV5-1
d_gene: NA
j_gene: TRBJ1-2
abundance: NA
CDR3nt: TGCGCCAGCAGCGTACAGGGAACCGAGGGCTACACCTTC
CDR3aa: CASSVQGTEGYTF

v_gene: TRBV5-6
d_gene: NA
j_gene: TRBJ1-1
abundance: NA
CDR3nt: TGTGCCAGCAGCGTCCCAGGGTTGAGTAGCACTGAAGCTTTCTTT
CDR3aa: CASSVPGLSSTEAFF

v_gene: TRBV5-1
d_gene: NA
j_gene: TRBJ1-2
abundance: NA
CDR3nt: TGCGCCAGCAGCGGGGGGGCGCAGGGCTACACCTTC
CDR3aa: CASSGGAQGYTF